These T cell receptor beta chains were read from a single sample in a study of CD8 T cells in ankylosing spondylitis. MiXCR, run by TCRdb on the 5' RACE reads, gives a single entry per CDR3 protein. Of about 36,000 distinct CDR3 sequences listed, about 6.3% are singletons. The sample was blood, either unsorted or a sorted T cell fraction (not recorded which). The receptor set was obtained from a male donor with ankylosing spondylitis or in good health (not recorded which). Both conserved end residues are trimmed from each CDR3. A D gene is named only where the DNA matches it firmly. Size values are once, few and many counts, or a class for expanded clones, and some rows have none.

clone_size | d_call | j_call | v_call | cdr3_length | cdr3_aa
many | TRBD2 | TRBJ2-7 | TRBV7-9 | 14 | ASSAPGSGGDYEQY
many | . | TRBJ2-3 | TRBV20-1 | 9 | SASRADTQY
many | . | TRBJ2-2 | TRBV7-6 | 13 | ASSLGGANTGELF
many | TRBD2 | TRBJ2-7 | TRBV12-3/TRBV12-4 | 12 | ASSLGRAPYEQY
many | TRBD1 | TRBJ2-3 | TRBV20-1 | 13 | SARTGTAGRNTQY
. | TRBD1 | TRBJ1-3 | TRBV20-1 | 14 | SARDPGTASGNTIY
many | TRBD1 | TRBJ1-1 | TRBV5-1 | 11 | ASSLRQGRRAF
many | TRBD2 | TRBJ2-1 | TRBV7-8 | 16 | ASSFGLAGALNYNEQF
many | . | TRBJ1-1 | TRBV6-2/TRBV6-3 | 12 | ASSPRVVDTEAF
many | TRBD1 | TRBJ1-1 | TRBV5-1 | 12 | ASSSQGANAEAF
many | . | TRBJ2-5 | TRBV2 | 9 | ASKAEETQY
many | . | TRBJ1-1 | TRBV11-2 | 11 | ASSRGMNTEAF
many | TRBD2 | TRBJ2-7 | TRBV20-1 | 14 | SARDPAGGPGYEQY
many | TRBD2 | TRBJ2-1 | TRBV7-6 | 14 | ASSSPTSGGNNEQF
few | . | TRBJ1-5 | TRBV6-1 | 11 | ASSHRANQPQH
many | TRBD1 | TRBJ2-1 | TRBV7-2 | 12 | ASSFKGQNNEQF
many | TRBD1 | TRBJ2-7 | TRBV5-1 | 12 | ASSLEGTGDEQY
many | . | TRBJ2-3 | TRBV11-2 | 13 | ASSRPGASTDTQY
many | . | TRBJ1-4 | TRBV4-3 | 13 | ASSHRPGSNEKLF
once | . | TRBJ2-5 | TRBV12-3/TRBV12-4 | 10 | ASSFHQETQY
many | . | TRBJ2-5 | TRBV24-1 | 13 | ATSDFGGGQETQY
many | . | TRBJ1-5 | TRBV20-1 | 13 | SAVVGGALGQPQH
many | TRBD1 | TRBJ1-1 | TRBV12-3/TRBV12-4 | 12 | ASRPTGGRTEAF
many | TRBD2 | TRBJ2-1 | TRBV7-2 | 13 | ASSLSTSGRNEQF
many | . | TRBJ2-1 | TRBV12-3/TRBV12-4 | 13 | ASSPPEGLLNEQF
many | . | TRBJ2-1 | TRBV5-1 | 13 | ASSWTESSYNEQF
many | . | TRBJ1-5 | TRBV10-3 | 10 | AISESPSPQH
many | . | TRBJ1-1 | TRBV5-1 | 14 | ASSYRGLSMNTEAF